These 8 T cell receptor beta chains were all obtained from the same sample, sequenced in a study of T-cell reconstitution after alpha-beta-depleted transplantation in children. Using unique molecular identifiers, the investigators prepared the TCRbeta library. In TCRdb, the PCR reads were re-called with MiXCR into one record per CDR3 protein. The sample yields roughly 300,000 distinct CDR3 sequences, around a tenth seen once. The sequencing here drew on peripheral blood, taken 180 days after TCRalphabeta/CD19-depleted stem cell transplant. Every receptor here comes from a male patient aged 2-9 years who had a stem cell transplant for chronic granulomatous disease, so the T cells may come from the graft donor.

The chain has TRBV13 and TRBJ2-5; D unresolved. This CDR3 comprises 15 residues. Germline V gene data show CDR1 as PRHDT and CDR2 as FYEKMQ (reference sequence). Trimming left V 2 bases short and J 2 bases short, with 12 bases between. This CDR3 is CASSLPPLGQETQYF. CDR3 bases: TGTGCCAGCAGCTTACCTCCTTTGGGTCAAGAGACCCAGTACTTC.

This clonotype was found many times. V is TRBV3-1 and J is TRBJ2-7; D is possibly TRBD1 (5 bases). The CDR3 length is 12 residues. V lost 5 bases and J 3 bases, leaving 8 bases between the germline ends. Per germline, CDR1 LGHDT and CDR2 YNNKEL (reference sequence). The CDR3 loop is CASSNRGYEQYF. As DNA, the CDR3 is TGTGCCAGCAGCAATAGGGGCTACGAGCAGTACTTC.

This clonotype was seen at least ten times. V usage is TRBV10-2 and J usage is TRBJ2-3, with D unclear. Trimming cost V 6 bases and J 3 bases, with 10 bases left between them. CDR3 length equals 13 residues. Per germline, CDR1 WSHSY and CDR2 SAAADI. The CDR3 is CASRSIGTDTQYF. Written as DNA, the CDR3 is TGCGCCAGCAGGTCCATAGGTACAGATACGCAGTATTTT.

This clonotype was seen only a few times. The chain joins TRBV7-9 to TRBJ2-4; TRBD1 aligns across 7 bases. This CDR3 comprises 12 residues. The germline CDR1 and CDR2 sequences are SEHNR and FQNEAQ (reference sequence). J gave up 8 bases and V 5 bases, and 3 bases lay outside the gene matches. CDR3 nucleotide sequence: TGTGCCAGCAGCCGAGACAGGGACATTCAGTACTTC. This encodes CASSRDRDIQYF.

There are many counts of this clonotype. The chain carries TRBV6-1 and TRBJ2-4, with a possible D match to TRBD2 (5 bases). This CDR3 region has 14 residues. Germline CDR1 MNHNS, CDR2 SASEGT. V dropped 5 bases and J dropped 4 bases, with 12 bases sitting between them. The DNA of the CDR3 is TGTGCCAGCAGTATCCGGGAAATAAAAAACATTCAGTACTTC. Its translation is CASSIREIKNIQYF.

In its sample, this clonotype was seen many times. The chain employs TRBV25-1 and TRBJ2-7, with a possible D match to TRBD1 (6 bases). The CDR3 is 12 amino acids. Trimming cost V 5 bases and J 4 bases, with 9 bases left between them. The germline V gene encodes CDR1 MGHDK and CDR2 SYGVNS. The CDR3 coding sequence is TGTGCCAGCAGTAAACAGGGTTACGAGCAGTACTTC. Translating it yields CASSKQGYEQYF.

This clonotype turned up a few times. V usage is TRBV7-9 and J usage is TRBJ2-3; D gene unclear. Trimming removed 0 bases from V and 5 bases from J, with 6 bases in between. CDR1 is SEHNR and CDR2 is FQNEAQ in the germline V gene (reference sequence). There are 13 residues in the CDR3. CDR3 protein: CASSLAQVDTQYF. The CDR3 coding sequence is TGTGCCAGCAGCTTAGCCCAAGTAGATACGCAGTATTTT. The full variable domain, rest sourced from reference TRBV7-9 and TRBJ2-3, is DTGVSQNPRHKITKRGQNVTFRCDPISEHNRLYWYRQTLGQGPEFLTYFQNEAQLEKSRLLSDRFSAERPKGSFSTLEIQRTEQGDSAMYLCASSLAQVDTQYFGPGTRLTVL.

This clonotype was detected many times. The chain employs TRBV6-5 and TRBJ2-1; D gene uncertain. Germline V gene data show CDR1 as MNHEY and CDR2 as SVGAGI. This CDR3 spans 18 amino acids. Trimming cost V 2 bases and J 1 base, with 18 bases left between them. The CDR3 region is CASSYLGVVSGSYNEQFF. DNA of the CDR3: TGTGCCAGCAGTTACCTAGGTGTAGTGTCGGGTTCCTACAATGAGCAGTTCTTC.